A selection of T cell receptor beta chains follows, all from one sample in a study of blood T cell repertoires in COVID-19. Generated by immunoSEQ multiplex PCR, the TCRdb table keeps only in-frame clones and is missing some. Of tens of thousands of clones detected, 80% to 90% appear once; the ten largest clones hold less than 9%. The material sequenced was peripheral blood. These receptors were taken from a man aged 60 to 69 with acute or convalescent COVID-19. Each CDR3 is given with its conserved first and last residue. A D gene is named only where the DNA matches it firmly. Only part of the rows carry a size: once, few, many, or a class if the clone is expanded.

abundance,v_gene,d_gene,j_gene,CDR3nt,CDR3aa
.,TRBV30,.,TRBJ1-1,TGTGCCTGGAGCGCCGATTGGGGCGGCACTGAAGCTTTCTTT,CAWSADWGGTEAFF
.,TRBV9,.,TRBJ1-1,TGTGCCAGCAGCGTAGGGCTCAGGGGGAACACTGAAGCTTTCTTT,CASSVGLRGNTEAFF
.,TRBV7-9,.,TRBJ1-3,TGTGCCAGCAGCACCGCGACAGGTACCTCTGGAAACACCATATATTTT,CASSTATGTSGNTIYF
few,TRBV27,.,TRBJ2-1,TGTGCCAGCAGTTTCCTAGGGGAGGGGGAAAATGAGCAGTTCTTC,CASSFLGEGENEQFF
once,TRBV18,TRBD2,TRBJ2-1,TGTGCCAGCTCACCAGGGACTAGCTCTTTCGATGAGCAGTTCTTC,CASSPGTSSFDEQFF
.,TRBV30,TRBD2,TRBJ2-3,TGTGCCTGGAGTATTTCTAGCGGTCCCACAGATACGCAGTATTTT,CAWSISSGPTDTQYF
once,TRBV2,TRBD2,TRBJ2-3,TGTGCCAGCACCCAACGGACTAGCGGGGGCACAGATACGCAGTATTTT,CASTQRTSGGTDTQYF
.,TRBV7-9,.,TRBJ2-3,TGTGCCAGCAGCCAGGGGTTGGTTCTAGATACGCAGTATTTT,CASSQGLVLDTQYF
once,TRBV9,TRBD1,TRBJ1-1,TGTGCCAGCAGCGTAGTAGGGACAGGAGGGATGAACACTGAAGCTTTCTTT,CASSVVGTGGMNTEAFF
medium-sized,TRBV4-3,TRBD1,TRBJ1-1,TGCGCCAGCAGCCAATTTCCGGTTTCCTACAGGGGGAACACTGAAGCTTTCTTT,CASSQFPVSYRGNTEAFF
.,TRBV5-8,.,TRBJ2-1,TGTGCCAGCAGCTTGGCGCAGGCCTACAATGAGCAGTTCTTC,CASSLAQAYNEQFF
.,TRBV30,TRBD1,TRBJ1-6,TGTGCCTGGGCGGGACAGTATAATTCACCCCTCCACTTT,CAWAGQYNSPLHF
.,TRBV6-5,.,TRBJ1-2,TGTGCCACGATCTCGGTGGGAGTCCCCACCTTC,CATISVGVPTF
.,TRBV18,TRBD1,TRBJ1-1,TGTGCCAGCTCACCACGTACCCTTACAGGGGCGGGGAACACTGAAGCTTTCTTT,CASSPRTLTGAGNTEAFF
.,TRBV7-2,TRBD1,TRBJ1-2,TGTGCCAGCAGCTCCGGGGACAGGATGTATGGCTACACCTTC,CASSSGDRMYGYTF
.,TRBV19,.,TRBJ1-4,TGTGCCAGTAGTATAGATGGTCCCGGGGTGGTCCGTGAAAAACTGTTTTTT,CASSIDGPGVVREKLFF
.,TRBV15,TRBD2,TRBJ2-1,TGTGCCACCAGCAGAGTGCGTTCTGGACTAGCGGGAGTAGGTGAGCAGTTCTTC,CATSRVRSGLAGVGEQFF
few,TRBV30,TRBD1,TRBJ1-2,TGTGCCTGCCCCGAACTCCGGGACAGGGGTTTCGGTCCCACCTTC,CACPELRDRGFGPTF
.,TRBV5-1,.,TRBJ2-5,TGCGCCAGCAGCACCGCTTCAGGGGTAGGGGAGACCCAGTACTTC,CASSTASGVGETQYF
few,TRBV7-8,TRBD1,TRBJ1-6,TGTGCCAGCAGCTTAAGGGACAGTACCTATAATTCACCCCTCCACTTT,CASSLRDSTYNSPLHF